A selection of T cell receptor beta chains follows, all from one sample in a study of cytomegalovirus exposure and HLA in healthy donors. Some clones are missing from TCRdb's copy, which holds only in-frame ones; the method was immunoSEQ multiplex PCR. The data contain some 190,000 clones, roughly 82% of them singletons. What was sequenced was PBMCs. The receptors stem from a woman between 18 and 29 years old in good health and CMV-seronegative. Both conserved end residues are part of each CDR3. A D gene is named only where the DNA matches it firmly. Size values are once, few and many counts, or a class for expanded clones, and some rows have none.

j_call d_call v_call clone_size cdr3_nt cdr3_aa
TRBJ1-1 . TRBV6-1 . TGTGCCAGCATCGGGCAGGGGCCTATGAACACTGAAGCTTTCTTT CASIGQGPMNTEAFF
TRBJ1-1 . TRBV6-6 . TGTGCCAGCAGTCCCCTACAGGACACTGAAGCTTTCTTT CASSPLQDTEAFF
TRBJ2-3 . TRBV5-1 . TGCGCCAGCAGCTCCTCCGCGGGCACAGATACGCAGTATTTT CASSSSAGTDTQYF
TRBJ1-3 . TRBV5-6 . TGTGCCAGCAGCACCCGGGAGGGGCCTGGAAACACCATATATTTT CASSTREGPGNTIYF
TRBJ1-2 TRBD1 TRBV5-1 few TGCGCCAGCAGGACAGGGGCCGATGGCTACACCTTC CASRTGADGYTF
TRBJ2-7 . TRBV19 . TGTGCCAGTAGTATTCGATTCAAGATCGCCGCCGGGACAAGGGAGGGAGGCGAGCAGTACTTC CASSIRFKIAAGTREGGEQYF
TRBJ2-5 TRBD2 TRBV6-5 . TGTGCCAGCAGGGGACTAGTCGGAGAGACCCAGTACTTC CASRGLVGETQYF
TRBJ1-2 . TRBV6-6 . TGTGCCAGCAGTTACTCATCAGGGGACGGCTACACCTTC CASSYSSGDGYTF
TRBJ1-2 . TRBV9 . TGTGCCAGCAGCGTAGTCACAGGTGGATACTATGGCTACACCTTC CASSVVTGGYYGYTF
TRBJ2-2 TRBD1 TRBV13 . TGTGCCAGCAGCTTAGGGCCGGGGACAGGGCCGAACACCGGGGAGCTGTTTTTT CASSLGPGTGPNTGELFF
TRBJ1-1 . TRBV5-1 once TGCGCCAGCAGCCTCATGACCGGGTTAAACACTGAAGCTTTCTTT CASSLMTGLNTEAFF
TRBJ1-1 TRBD1 TRBV19 . TGTGCCAGTAAAGGAGGTACAGGGGGCCGGACTGAAGCTTTCTTT CASKGGTGGRTEAFF
TRBJ1-5 TRBD1 TRBV28 . TGTGCCAGCAACGCCCACCGGGACAGTAATCAGCCCCAGCATTTT CASNAHRDSNQPQHF
TRBJ2-5 . TRBV5-1 . TGCGCCAGCAGCTTGGCGGGAGAGACCCAGTACTTC CASSLAGETQYF
TRBJ1-2 TRBD1 TRBV6-1 . TGTGCCAGCAGTGCATCGACAGGGAACTATGGCTACACCTTC CASSASTGNYGYTF
TRBJ1-1 . TRBV11-2 . TGTGCCAGCAGCCCCACTACGGGACAGAACACTGAAGCTTTCTTT CASSPTTGQNTEAFF
TRBJ2-1 TRBD1 TRBV11-3 few TGTGCCAGCAGCTTAGCCGGGACAGGGTCATACAATGAGCAGTTCTTC CASSLAGTGSYNEQFF
TRBJ1-1 TRBD1 TRBV5-1 . TGCGCCAGCAGCCCGGACAGGGACACTGAAGCTTTCTTT CASSPDRDTEAFF
TRBJ2-2 . TRBV9 . TGTGCCAGCAGCTCCCTCAGTGAACGCCCCGGGGAGCTGTTTTTT CASSSLSERPGELFF
TRBJ2-5 TRBD2 TRBV27 . TGTGCCAGCAGTTTATCTCTAGCGGGAGGTGAGACCCAGTACTTC CASSLSLAGGETQYF